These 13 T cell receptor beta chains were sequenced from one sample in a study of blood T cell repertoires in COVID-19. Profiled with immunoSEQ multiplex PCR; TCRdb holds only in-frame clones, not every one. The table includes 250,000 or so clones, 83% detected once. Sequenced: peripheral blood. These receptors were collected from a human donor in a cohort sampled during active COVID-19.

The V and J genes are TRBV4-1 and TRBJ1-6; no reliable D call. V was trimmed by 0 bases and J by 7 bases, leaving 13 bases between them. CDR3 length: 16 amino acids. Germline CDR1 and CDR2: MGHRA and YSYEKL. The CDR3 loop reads CASSQDRGSKNSPLHF. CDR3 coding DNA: TGCGCCAGCAGCCAAGATAGAGGGAGCAAAAATTCACCCCTCCACTTT.

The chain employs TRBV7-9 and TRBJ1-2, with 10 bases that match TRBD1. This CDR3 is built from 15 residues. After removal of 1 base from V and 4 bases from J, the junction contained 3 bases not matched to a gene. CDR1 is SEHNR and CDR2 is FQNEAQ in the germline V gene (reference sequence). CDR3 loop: CASSLVGTGVYGYTF. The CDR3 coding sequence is TGTGCCAGCAGCTTAGTAGGGACAGGGGTCTATGGCTACACCTTC.

The CDR3 DNA follows: TGTGCCAGTAGTATAAGACAGGGGCCTACCTACGAGCAGTACTTC. Translated: CASSIRQGPTYEQYF. The V gene is TRBV19, the J gene TRBJ2-7; 8 bases align to TRBD1. Germline loops: CDR1 LNHDA, CDR2 SQIVND (reference sequence). The J segment lost 2 bases and the V segment lost 2 bases, leaving 5 bases of the junction unmatched. The CDR3 length is 15 residues. The full variable domain, its missing parts supplied by reference TRBV19 and TRBJ2-7, is DGGITQSPKYLFRKEGQNVTLSCEQNLNHDAMYWYRQDPGQGLRLIYYSQIVNDFQKGDIAEGYSVSREKKESFPLTVTSAQKNPTAFYLCASSIRQGPTYEQYFGPGTRLTVT.

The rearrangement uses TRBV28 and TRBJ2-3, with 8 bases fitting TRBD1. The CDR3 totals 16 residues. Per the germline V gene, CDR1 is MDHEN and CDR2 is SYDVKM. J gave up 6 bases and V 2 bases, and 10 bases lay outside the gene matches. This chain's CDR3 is CASSLRDRGYRDTQYF. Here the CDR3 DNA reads TGTGCCAGCAGTTTACGAGACAGGGGCTATAGGGATACGCAGTATTTT.

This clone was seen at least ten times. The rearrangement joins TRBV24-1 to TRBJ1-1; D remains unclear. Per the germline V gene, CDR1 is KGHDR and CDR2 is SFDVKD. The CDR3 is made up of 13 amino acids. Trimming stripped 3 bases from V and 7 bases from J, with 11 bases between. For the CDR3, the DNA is TGTGCCACCAGTGATCCCGGGGTGAGTGAAGCTTTCTTT. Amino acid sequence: CATSDPGVSEAFF.

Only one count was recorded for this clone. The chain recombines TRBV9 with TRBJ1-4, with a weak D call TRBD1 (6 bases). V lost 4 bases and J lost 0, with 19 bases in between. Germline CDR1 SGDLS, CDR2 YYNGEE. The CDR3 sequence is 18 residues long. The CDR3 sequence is CASSIGTNTRATNEKLFF. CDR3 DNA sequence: TGTGCCAGCAGCATCGGGACAAATACCCGCGCAACTAATGAAAAACTGTTTTTT.

The CDR3 nucleotides read TGTGCCAGCAGTGGGTCGCGGGGGGGCCTATCCGAGCAGTACTTC. Its protein is CASSGSRGGLSEQYF. The chain employs TRBV2 and TRBJ2-7; TRBD2 aligns across 9 bases. CDR1 is SNHLY, CDR2 FYNNEI, per germline. The CDR3 runs 15 residues. The ends lost 4 bases at V and 6 bases at J; junction bases unmatched: 10.

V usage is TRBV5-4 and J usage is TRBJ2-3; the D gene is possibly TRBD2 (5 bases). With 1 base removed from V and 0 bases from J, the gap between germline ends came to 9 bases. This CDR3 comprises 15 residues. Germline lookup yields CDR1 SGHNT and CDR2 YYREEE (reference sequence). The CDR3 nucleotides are TGTGCCAGCAGCTTGAAGCGGCCCAGCACAGATACGCAGTATTTT. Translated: CASSLKRPSTDTQYF.

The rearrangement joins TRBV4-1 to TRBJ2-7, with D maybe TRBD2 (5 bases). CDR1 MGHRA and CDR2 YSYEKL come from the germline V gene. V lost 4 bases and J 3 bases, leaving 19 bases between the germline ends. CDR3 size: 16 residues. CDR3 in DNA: TGCGCCAGCAGCCCCGGCGGGCGGCCGGCCCGCTACGAGCAGTACTTC. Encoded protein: CASSPGGRPARYEQYF.

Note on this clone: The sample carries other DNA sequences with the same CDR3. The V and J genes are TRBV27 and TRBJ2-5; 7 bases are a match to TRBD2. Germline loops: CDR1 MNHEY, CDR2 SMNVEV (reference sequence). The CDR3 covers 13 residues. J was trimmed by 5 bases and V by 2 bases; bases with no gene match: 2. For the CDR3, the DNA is TGTGCCAGCAGTTTAGCGGGAGTGGAGACCCAGTACTTC. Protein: CASSLAGVETQYF.

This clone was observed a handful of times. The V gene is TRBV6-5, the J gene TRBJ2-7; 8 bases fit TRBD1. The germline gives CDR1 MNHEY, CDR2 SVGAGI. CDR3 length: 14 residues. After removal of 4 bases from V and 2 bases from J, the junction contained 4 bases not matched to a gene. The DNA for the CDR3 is TGTGCCAGCAGTTCGAACAGGGGGACCTACGAGCAGTACTTC. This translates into CASSSNRGTYEQYF.

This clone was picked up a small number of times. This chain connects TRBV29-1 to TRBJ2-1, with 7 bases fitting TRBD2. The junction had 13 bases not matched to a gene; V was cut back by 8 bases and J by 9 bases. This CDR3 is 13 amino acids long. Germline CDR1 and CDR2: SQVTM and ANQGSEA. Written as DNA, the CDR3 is TGCAGCCATGGCCAGCGGGAAAGGAGTGAGCAGTTCTTC. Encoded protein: CSHGQRERSEQFF.

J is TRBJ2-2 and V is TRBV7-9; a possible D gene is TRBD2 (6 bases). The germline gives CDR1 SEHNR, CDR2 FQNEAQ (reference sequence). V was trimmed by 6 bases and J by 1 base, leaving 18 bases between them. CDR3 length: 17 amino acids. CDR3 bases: TGTGCCAGCAGGTCCGATGGTGAGGGAGGGAACACCGGGGAGCTGTTTTTT. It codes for CASRSDGEGGNTGELFF.